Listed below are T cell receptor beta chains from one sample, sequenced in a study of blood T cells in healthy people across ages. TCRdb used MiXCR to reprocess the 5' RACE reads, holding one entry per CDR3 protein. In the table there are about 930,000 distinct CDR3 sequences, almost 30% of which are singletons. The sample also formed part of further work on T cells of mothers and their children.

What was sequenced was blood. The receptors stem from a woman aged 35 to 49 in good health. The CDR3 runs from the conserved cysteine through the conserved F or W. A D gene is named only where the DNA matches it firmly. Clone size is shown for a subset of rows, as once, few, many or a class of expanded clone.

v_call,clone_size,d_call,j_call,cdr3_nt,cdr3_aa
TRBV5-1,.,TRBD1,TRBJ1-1,TGCGCCAGCAGCTTGGCCGGTAAGGGACAGGGGTGGTTGGACACTGAAGCTTTCTTT,CASSLAGKGQGWLDTEAFF
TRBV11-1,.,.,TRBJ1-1,TGTGCCAGCAGACGCCGGGACAACTCTGAAGCTTTCTTT,CASRRRDNSEAFF
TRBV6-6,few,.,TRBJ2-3,TGTGCCAGCAGTTACCCTCTTAGGCGGAACACAGATACGCAGTATTTT,CASSYPLRRNTDTQYF
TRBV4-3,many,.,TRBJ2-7,TGCGCCAGCAGCCAAGATCTCCAAGGGAGCTACGAGCAGTACTTC,CASSQDLQGSYEQYF
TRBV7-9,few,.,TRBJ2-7,TGTGCCAGCAGCTGGGGGGAAGGCGAGCAGTACTTC,CASSWGEGEQYF
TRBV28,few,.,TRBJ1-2,TGTGCCAGCAGTCAGGGTTCCATTGGCTACACCTTC,CASSQGSIGYTF
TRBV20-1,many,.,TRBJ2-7,TGCAGTGCTAGAGGACCGAGGACAAGGTCCTACGAGCAGTACTTC,CSARGPRTRSYEQYF
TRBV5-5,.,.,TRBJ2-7,TGTGCCAGCAGCTTGGGGGTTGGTTTCTCCTACGAGCAGTACTTC,CASSLGVGFSYEQYF
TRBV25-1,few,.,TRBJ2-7,TGTGCCAGCAGTGAATCAGGTAGATACGAGCAGTACTTC,CASSESGRYEQYF
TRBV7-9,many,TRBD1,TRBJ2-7,TGTGCCAGCAGCTATCGGGACAGATCCTACGAGCAGTACTTC,CASSYRDRSYEQYF
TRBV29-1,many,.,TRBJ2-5,TGCAGCGTTGTACCCCCGGACCCTAGAGAGACCCAGTACTTC,CSVVPPDPRETQYF
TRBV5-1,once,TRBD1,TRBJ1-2,TGCGCCAGCAGCTCCGGGACAGGGTCTCATTTTGGCTACACCTTC,CASSSGTGSHFGYTF
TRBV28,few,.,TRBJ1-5,TGTGCCAGCAGGACGGATCAGCCCCAGCATTTT,CASRTDQPQHF
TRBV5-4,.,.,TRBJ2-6,TGTGCCAGCAGAAGTCAGGGGGCCAACGTCCTGACTTTC,CASRSQGANVLTF
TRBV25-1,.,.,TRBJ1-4,TGTGCCAGCAGCGCCAGTGGGAACTCCATTGCAACTAATGAAAAACTGTTTTTT,CASSASGNSIATNEKLFF
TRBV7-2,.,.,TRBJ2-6,TGTGCCAGCAGCCCCCCCGGGTTTGTGGCAGCCAACGTCCTGACTTTC,CASSPPGFVAANVLTF
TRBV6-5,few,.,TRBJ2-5,TGTGCCAGCAGTTACTCGCCGGCCGACCAAGAGATCCAGTACTTC,CASSYSPADQEIQYF
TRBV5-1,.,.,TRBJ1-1,TGCGCCAGCAGCGCCGGAGGGACGAACACTGAAGCTTTCTTT,CASSAGGTNTEAFF
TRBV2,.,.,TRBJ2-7,TGTGCCAGCAGTTGGGCGGACTCCTACGAGCAGTACTTC,CASSWADSYEQYF
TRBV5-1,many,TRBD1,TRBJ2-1,TGCGCCAGCAGCGTGACAGGGCAACTGTTCTTC,CASSVTGQLFF
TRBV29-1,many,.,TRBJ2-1,TGCAGCGTAGGACACCGATACAATGAGCAGTTCTTC,CSVGHRYNEQFF
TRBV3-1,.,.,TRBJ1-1,TGTGCCAGCAGCCCTCACCCAGGGATGAACACTGAAGCTTTCTTT,CASSPHPGMNTEAFF
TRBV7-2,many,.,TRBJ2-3,TGTGCCAGCAGCCCCTTTGGCGGGGGCATTCGCACAGATACGCAGTATTTT,CASSPFGGGIRTDTQYF
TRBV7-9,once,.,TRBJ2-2,TGTGCCAGCATCAAACCGGAGGGTCCGGGAACCGGGGAGCTGTTTTTT,CASIKPEGPGTGELFF
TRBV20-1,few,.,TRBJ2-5,TGCAGTGCTAGGGCCCTAGGAGAGACCCAGTACTTC,CSARALGETQYF
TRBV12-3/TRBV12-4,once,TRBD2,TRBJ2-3,TGTGCCAGCAGTGCCCAGCGGGGCAGCACAGATGCGGAATATTTT,CASSAQRGSTDAEYF
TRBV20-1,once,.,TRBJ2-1,TGCAGTGCTAGAGGCACCCCGGGACTGTACTACAATGAGCAGTTCTTC,CSARGTPGLYYNEQFF
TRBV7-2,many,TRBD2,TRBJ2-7,TGTGCCAGCAGCTTAAATTACCCCGGGAGTAGCGGGGCATACGAGCAGTACTTC,CASSLNYPGSSGAYEQYF
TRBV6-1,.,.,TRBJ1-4,TGCGCCAGCAGGGAAGTCCCAACTAATGAAAAACTGTTTTTT,CASREVPTNEKLFF
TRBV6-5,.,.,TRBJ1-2,TGTGCCAGCAGGTACGGGGGACGGATTGATGGCTACACCTTC,CASRYGGRIDGYTF
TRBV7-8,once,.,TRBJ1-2,TGTGCCAGCAGCTCTGCCAGGGCTGGCGGCTACACCTTC,CASSSARAGGYTF
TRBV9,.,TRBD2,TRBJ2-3,TGTGCCAGCAGCGTAGCTACGGCTAGCGGGGGGTTCACAGATACGCAGTATTTT,CASSVATASGGFTDTQYF
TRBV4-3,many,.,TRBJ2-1,TGCGCCAGCAGCCAAGATCGGCACAATGAGCAGTTCTTC,CASSQDRHNEQFF
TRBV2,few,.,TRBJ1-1,TGTGCCAGCAGTCTACAGTTGTCAGGCACTGAAGCTTTCTTT,CASSLQLSGTEAFF
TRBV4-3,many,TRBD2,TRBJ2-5,TGCGCCAGCAGCCAAGACGTCAGTGAGGGACTACAAGAGACCCAGTACTTC,CASSQDVSEGLQETQYF
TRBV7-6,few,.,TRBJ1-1,TGTGCCAGCAGCTTAGCCATTGGCAGGGCTGAAGCTTTCTTT,CASSLAIGRAEAFF
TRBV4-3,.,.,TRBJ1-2,TGCGCCAGCAGCCAACTTCAGAGTAACTATGGCTACACCTTC,CASSQLQSNYGYTF
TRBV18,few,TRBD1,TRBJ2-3,TGTGCCAGCTCACTTGGTCAGGGGGCTAGGACAGATACGCAGTATTTT,CASSLGQGARTDTQYF
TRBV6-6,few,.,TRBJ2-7,TGTGCCAGCAGTGCCAGGGGAGGACTCTACGAGCAGTACTTC,CASSARGGLYEQYF
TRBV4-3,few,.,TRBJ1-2,TGCGCCAGCAGCCAAGTTAAGGGGAGAGGTGGCTACACCTTC,CASSQVKGRGGYTF